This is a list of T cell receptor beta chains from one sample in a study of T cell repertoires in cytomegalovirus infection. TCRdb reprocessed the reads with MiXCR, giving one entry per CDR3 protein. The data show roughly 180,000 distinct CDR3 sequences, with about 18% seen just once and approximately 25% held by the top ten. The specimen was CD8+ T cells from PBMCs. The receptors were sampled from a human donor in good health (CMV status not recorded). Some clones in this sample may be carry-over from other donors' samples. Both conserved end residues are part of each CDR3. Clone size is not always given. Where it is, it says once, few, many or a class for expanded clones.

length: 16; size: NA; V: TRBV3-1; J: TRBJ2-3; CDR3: CASSLRLGGSTDTQYF
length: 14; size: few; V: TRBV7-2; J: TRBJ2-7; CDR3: CASSWEPGVYEQYF
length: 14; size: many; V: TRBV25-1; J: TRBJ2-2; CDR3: CASSELVDTGELFF
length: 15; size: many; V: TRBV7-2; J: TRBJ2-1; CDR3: CASSLGPTVLDEQFF
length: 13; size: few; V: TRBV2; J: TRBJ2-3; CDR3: CARRDLSTDTQYF
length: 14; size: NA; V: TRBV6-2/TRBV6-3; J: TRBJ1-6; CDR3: CASGSGTNYSPLHF
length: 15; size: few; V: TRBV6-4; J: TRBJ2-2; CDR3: CASRPEAYLTGELFF
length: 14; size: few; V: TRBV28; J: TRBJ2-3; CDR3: CASSRDSPTDTQYF
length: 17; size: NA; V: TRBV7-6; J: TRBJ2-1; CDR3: CASSLDTGVHSYNEQFF
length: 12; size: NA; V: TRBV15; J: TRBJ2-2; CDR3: CPTSSEAGELFF